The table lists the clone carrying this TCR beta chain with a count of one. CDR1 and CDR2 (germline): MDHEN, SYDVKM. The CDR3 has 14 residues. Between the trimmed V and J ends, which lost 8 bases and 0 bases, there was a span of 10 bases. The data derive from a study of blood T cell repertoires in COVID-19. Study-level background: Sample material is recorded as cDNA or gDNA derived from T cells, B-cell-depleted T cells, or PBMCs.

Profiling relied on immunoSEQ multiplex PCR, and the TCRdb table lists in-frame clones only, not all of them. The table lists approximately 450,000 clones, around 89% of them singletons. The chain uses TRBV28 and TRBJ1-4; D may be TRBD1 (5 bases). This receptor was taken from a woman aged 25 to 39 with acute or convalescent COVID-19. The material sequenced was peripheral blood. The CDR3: CASGSRATNEKLFF. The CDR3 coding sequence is TGTGCCAGCGGTTCCAGGGCAACTAATGAAAAACTGTTTTTT.